The 23 T cell receptor beta chains in this list originate from one sample, sequenced in a study of blood T cell repertoires in COVID-19 (dated by TCRdb to 2018 to 2021). The library was generated by the immunoSEQ multiplex PCR assay. What TCRdb holds here is the immuneACCESS table cut down to in-frame rearrangements. Part of the clones is not present; checked against another copy, under half of the missing clones reflect an unresolved V gene, and the others are unexplained. Here the sample has 500,000 to 600,000 clones; roughly nine tenths occur a single time. Together, the top ten hold under 8.5% of the sample. Sample: peripheral blood. These receptors all stem from a woman aged 45-65 years with COVID-19, enrolled during active disease.

The genes are TRBV6-5 and TRBJ2-5; D possibly corresponds to TRBD2 (5 bases). The V end lost 6 bases, the J end lost 1 base, and 15 bases lay between the germline ends. From germline, CDR1 is MNHEY and CDR2 SVGAGI. CDR3 length: 15 amino acids. The CDR3 DNA sequence: TGTGCCAGCAGAGAGGGTTTAACCCCCCAAGAGACCCAGTACTTC. As protein: CASREGLTPQETQYF.

The rearrangement uses TRBV12-3 or TRBV12-4 and TRBJ2-2; no clear D gene. Trimming removed 5 bases at V and 5 bases at J, with 9 bases between. The CDR3 loop spans 13 amino acids. For the CDR3, the DNA is TGTGCCAGCAGTCCCGGTTGGACCGGGGAGCTGTTTTTT. Its protein is CASSPGWTGELFF.

The chain is built from TRBV18 and TRBJ1-2, with 8 bases lining up with TRBD1. V was clipped by 3 bases and J by 3 bases; unmatched bases: 3. The germline V gene has CDR1 KGHSH and CDR2 LQKENI. This CDR3 contains 14 residues. The CDR3 DNA reads as TGTGCCAGCTCACCTGACAGGGGTGACTATGGCTACACCTTC. Translated, it gives CASSPDRGDYGYTF.

This rearrangement joins TRBV6-5 to TRBJ2-1; 8 bases agree with TRBD1. The germline CDR1 and CDR2 sequences are MNHEY and SVGAGI. J was trimmed by 6 bases and V by 6 bases; bases with no gene match: 4. The CDR3 consists of 13 residues. The CDR3 region is CASSGTGSNEQFF. The CDR3 coding sequence is TGTGCCAGCAGCGGGACAGGATCCAATGAGCAGTTCTTC.

In nucleotides, the CDR3 is TGCGCCAGCAGACCGGGACAGCTGAACAATGAGCAGTTCTTC. Amino acids: CASRPGQLNNEQFF. The V and J genes are TRBV5-1 and TRBJ2-1; the match to TRBD1 covers 7 bases. This CDR3 is 14 amino acids long. Germline CDR1 is SGHRS and CDR2 is YFSETQ. With 5 bases clipped from V and 5 bases from J, the junction kept 7 bases outside the gene matches.

This CDR3 reads CASSLGTGREKLFF. The CDR3 nucleotides are TGTGCCAGCAGTTTAGGTACAGGGCGGGAAAAACTGTTTTTT. The chain carries TRBV27 and TRBJ1-4, with a possible D match to TRBD1 (6 bases). Germline assignment: CDR1 MNHEY and CDR2 SMNVEV (reference sequence). The length of the CDR3 is 14 residues. The ends were cut back, 2 bases at V and 8 bases at J, with 12 bases in the middle.

The chain employs TRBV7-3 and TRBJ2-2, with TRBD2 matching over 9 bases. Per the germline V gene, CDR1 is SGHTA and CDR2 is FQGTGA. The CDR3 is made up of 13 amino acids. J lost 6 bases, V lost 6 bases, and 2 bases had no gene match. DNA for the CDR3: TGTGCCAGCAGTATAGCGGGGGCCGGGGAGCTGTTTTTT. Translation: CASSIAGAGELFF.

CDR3 DNA: TGTGCCAGCCGAATCTATGGGGTCGAGGGGCAGTACTTC. It is translated as CASRIYGVEGQYF. The chain is built from TRBV6-5 and TRBJ2-7; a weak D match, TRBD2 (5 bases). Germline V lookup: CDR1 MNHEY, CDR2 SVGAGI. The V end was cut by 8 bases, the J end by 9 bases, with 20 bases between. The CDR3 runs 13 residues.

J is TRBJ2-2 and V is TRBV6-5; weak D call: TRBD1 (6 bases). Trimming took 6 bases from V and 7 from J, leaving 15 bases between them. CDR1 is MNHEY and CDR2 is SVGAGI in the germline V gene. This CDR3 spans 14 amino acids. CDR3 sequence (DNA): TGTGCCAGCAGACACGACAGGACCCTCGGGGAGCTGTTTTTT. It translates to CASRHDRTLGELFF.

V is TRBV28 and J is TRBJ2-3, with D possibly TRBD2 on 7 matching bases. CDR1 MDHEN and CDR2 SYDVKM come from the germline V gene. V lost 3 bases and J 8 bases, leaving 24 bases between the germline ends. The CDR3 sequence is 17 residues long. CDR3 region: CASSFGVGLGGLGTQYF. The CDR3 DNA follows: TGTGCCAGCAGTTTTGGAGTAGGACTAGGGGGACTCGGTACGCAGTATTTT.

The chain links TRBV11-2 to TRBJ2-7; 7 bases align to TRBD1. The CDR3 spans 14 residues. CDR1 is SGHAT, CDR2 FQNNGV, per germline. V was pared by 7 bases and J by 5 bases, with 11 bases of the junction left unmatched. The CDR3 reads CASTPRDRLDEQYF. DNA for the CDR3: TGTGCCAGCACCCCCCGGGACAGACTGGACGAGCAGTACTTC. The full variable domain, completed using reference TRBV11-2 and TRBJ2-7, is EAGVAQSPRYKIIEKRQSVAFWCNPISGHATLYWYQQILGQGPKLLIQFQNNGVVDDSQLPKDRFSAERLKGVDSTLKIQPAKLEDSAVYLCASTPRDRLDEQYFGPGTRLTVT.

This chain links TRBV12-3 or TRBV12-4 with TRBJ1-1, with D tentatively TRBD1 (5 bases). This CDR3 region has 13 residues. The germline V and J ends were trimmed by 7 bases and 3 bases, with 12 bases remaining between them. The CDR3 DNA is TGTGCCAGCACCAGGGTTAGGGACACTGAAGCTTTCTTT. Translating gives CASTRVRDTEAFF.

The chain has TRBV11-2 and TRBJ1-1; D may be TRBD1 (5 bases). CDR1 SGHAT and CDR2 FQNNGV come from the germline V gene. The CDR3 length is 13 residues. V was cut by 1 base and J by 7 bases, with 10 bases left in between. CDR3 DNA sequence: TGTGCCAGCAGCTTAGGCGTGGGGGGTGAAGCTTTCTTT. Its protein is CASSLGVGGEAFF.

This chain links TRBV5-4 with TRBJ2-3; 10 positions agree with TRBD1. The CDR3 contains 15 residues. Germline CDR1 and CDR2: SGHNT and YYREEE (reference sequence). Trimming took 5 bases from V and 3 from J; bases not matched to a gene: 6. The CDR3 loop reads CASRPPGQGTDTQYF. DNA of the CDR3: TGTGCCAGCAGACCCCCGGGACAGGGGACAGATACGCAGTATTTT.

The chain combines TRBV6-5 with TRBJ2-1, with 9 bases aligning to TRBD2. This CDR3 has 15 amino acids. V lost 7 bases to trimming and J lost 8 bases; unmatched junction nucleotides: 12. Germline V gene lookup returns CDR1 MNHEY and CDR2 SVGAGI. For the CDR3, the DNA is TGTGCCAGCACCGAGGGGCGGGGGGGTGTCTATGAGCAGTTCTTC. Translation gives CASTEGRGGVYEQFF.

V usage is TRBV7-9 and J usage is TRBJ1-2; D is unresolved. The V end lost 0 bases, the J end lost 5 bases, and 7 bases lay between the germline ends. CDR3 size: 13 residues. The germline V gene encodes CDR1 SEHNR and CDR2 FQNEAQ (reference sequence). The CDR3: CASSLAQDYGYTF. CDR3 sequence (DNA): TGTGCCAGCAGCTTAGCGCAGGATTATGGCTACACCTTC.

The CDR3 loop reads CASSHYRGSGELFF. DNA for the CDR3: TGCGCCAGCAGCCACTACAGGGGTAGCGGGGAGCTGTTTTTT. The rearrangement uses TRBV4-1 and TRBJ2-2, with 7 nucleotides matching TRBD1. Germline lookup yields CDR1 MGHRA and CDR2 YSYEKL. V lost 3 bases and J lost 7; bases outside the gene matches: 5. The CDR3 is 14 residues long.

V gene TRBV6-5 combines with J gene TRBJ2-5; a possible D gene is TRBD2 (5 bases). Germline loops: CDR1 MNHEY, CDR2 SVGAGI. The CDR3 sequence is 11 residues long. Trimming stripped 6 bases from V and 7 bases from J, with 9 bases between. The CDR3 DNA sequence: TGTGCCAGCAGCGGGATAGGGACCCAGTACTTC. Translating it yields CASSGIGTQYF.

V and J are TRBV7-5 and TRBJ1-5. TRBV7-5 is assigned pseudogene status. This CDR3 spans 13 amino acids. The CDR3 nucleotides are TGTGCCAGCAGCCCACCGGTCAATCAGCCCCAGCATTTT. Translating it yields CASSPPVNQPQHF.

The chain employs TRBV3-1 (or the pseudogene TRBV3-2) and TRBJ1-1; D unresolved. The V end was cut by 1 base, the J end by 6 bases, with 12 bases between. This CDR3 is built from 14 residues. The germline CDR1 and CDR2 sequences are LGHDT and YNNKEL (reference sequence). This chain's CDR3 is CASSQVVSGAEAFF. DNA for the CDR3: TGTGCCAGCAGCCAAGTAGTATCCGGAGCTGAAGCTTTCTTT.

The chain combines TRBV5-6 with TRBJ2-7; TRBD1 might be the D (6 bases). Germline CDR1 is SGHDT and CDR2 is YYEEEE. CDR3 size: 13 residues. V lost 3 bases, J lost 2 bases, and 9 bases lay in between. The chain's CDR3 is CASSSGTPYEQYF. The CDR3 DNA reads TGTGCCAGCAGCTCCGGGACACCCTACGAGCAGTACTTC.

The J gene is TRBJ2-3, the V gene TRBV18; maybe TRBD1 (5 bases). Germline values: CDR1 KGHSH, CDR2 LQKENI. There are 15 residues in the CDR3. Trimming removed 3 bases from V and 2 bases from J, with 12 bases in between. CDR3 nucleotides: TGTGCCAGCTCACCCCTCCAGGGATTCACAGATACGCAGTATTTT. Translating gives CASSPLQGFTDTQYF.

The sample holds one count of this clone. This chain links TRBV7-2 with TRBJ1-1; D remains unclear. The CDR3 covers 14 residues. Trimming left V 3 bases short and J 0 bases short, with 8 bases between. From germline, CDR1 is SGHTA and CDR2 FQGNSA. CDR3 sequence reads: CASSLWLVNTEAFF. CDR3 DNA sequence: TGTGCCAGCAGCTTGTGGCTAGTGAACACTGAAGCTTTCTTT.